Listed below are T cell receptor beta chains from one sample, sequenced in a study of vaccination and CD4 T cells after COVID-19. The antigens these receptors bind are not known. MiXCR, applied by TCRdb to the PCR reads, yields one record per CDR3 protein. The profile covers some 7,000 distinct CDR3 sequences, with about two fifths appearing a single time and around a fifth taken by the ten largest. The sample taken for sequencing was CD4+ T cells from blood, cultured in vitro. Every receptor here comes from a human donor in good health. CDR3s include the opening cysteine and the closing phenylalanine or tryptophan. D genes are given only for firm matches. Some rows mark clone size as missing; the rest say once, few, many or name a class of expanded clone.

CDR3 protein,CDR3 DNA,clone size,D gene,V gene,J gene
CASSYPGDGYTF,TGTGCCAGCAGTTACCCGGGGGATGGCTACACCTTC,-,-,TRBV6-5,TRBJ1-2
CSVEVGYTF,TGCAGCGTTGAAGTCGGCTACACCTTC,-,-,TRBV29-1,TRBJ1-2
CSAGRTVRLGDQPQHF,TGCAGTGCTGGTCGGACAGTTCGGTTGGGCGATCAGCCCCAGCATTTT,-,-,TRBV20-1,TRBJ1-5
CASSYSLGTEAFF,TGTGCCAGCAGTTACTCCCTGGGAACTGAAGCTTTCTTT,-,-,TRBV6-5,TRBJ1-1
CASSQGVSNYGYTF,TGTGCCAGCAGTCAAGGAGTGTCTAACTATGGCTACACCTTC,few,-,TRBV12-3/TRBV12-4,TRBJ1-2
CASSSGGGDTQYF,TGTGCCAGCAGCTCTGGCGGGGGTGATACGCAGTATTTT,-,TRBD2,TRBV7-9,TRBJ2-3
CASSEAGARGYTEAFF,TGTGCCAGCAGTGAAGCCGGGGCGAGGGGGTACACTGAAGCTTTCTTT,-,-,TRBV12-3/TRBV12-4,TRBJ1-1
CSARRTGATNEKLFF,TGCAGTGCTAGACGGACAGGGGCGACTAATGAAAAACTGTTTTTT,-,TRBD1,TRBV20-1,TRBJ1-4
CSVDSATDYGYTF,TGCAGCGTTGATAGCGCGACGGACTATGGCTACACCTTC,few,-,TRBV29-1,TRBJ1-2
CAISELIQQYF,TGTGCCATCAGTGAGTTAATCCAGCAGTACTTC,once,-,TRBV10-3,TRBJ2-7
CASSGTGPGYTEAFF,TGTGCCAGCAGTGGAACAGGGCCGGGGTACACTGAAGCTTTCTTT,few,-,TRBV6-1,TRBJ1-1
CASSFQETQYF,TGTGCCAGCAGCTTCCAAGAGACCCAGTACTTC,few,-,TRBV11-2,TRBJ2-5
CAWSVQGDTEAFF,TGTGCCTGGAGTGTACAGGGAGACACTGAAGCTTTCTTT,-,-,TRBV30,TRBJ1-1
CASSTGMGLTSTDTQYF,TGTGCCAGCAGTACAGGCATGGGACTTACTAGCACAGATACGCAGTATTTT,-,-,TRBV6-1,TRBJ2-3
CASSLSWDTNYGYTF,TGTGCCAGCAGTTTATCATGGGACACTAACTATGGCTACACCTTC,-,-,TRBV27,TRBJ1-2
CAWSWQGAGPQHF,TGTGCCTGGAGTTGGCAGGGGGCCGGTCCCCAGCATTTT,-,TRBD1,TRBV30,TRBJ1-5
CASSLNHGYTF,TGTGCCAGCAGCTTAAACCATGGCTACACCTTC,few,-,TRBV7-9,TRBJ1-2
CASSLPARDGGYTF,TGTGCCAGCAGTTTACCCGCCAGGGATGGGGGCTACACCTTC,few,-,TRBV6-5,TRBJ1-2
CASSLMNTEAFF,TGTGCCAGCAGTTTAATGAACACTGAAGCTTTCTTT,-,-,TRBV12-3/TRBV12-4,TRBJ1-1
CASSLSAGGGETQYF,TGTGCCAGCAGCTTGAGCGCGGGGGGAGGGGAGACCCAGTACTTC,-,TRBD2,TRBV7-3,TRBJ2-5
CASRDWSGGRGTGYTF,TGTGCCAGCAGAGATTGGTCCGGGGGGCGCGGGACGGGCTACACCTTC,-,-,TRBV6-1,TRBJ1-2
CASSEAGGNEQYF,TGTGCCAGCAGTGAAGCCGGGGGTAACGAGCAGTACTTC,-,-,TRBV6-1,TRBJ2-7